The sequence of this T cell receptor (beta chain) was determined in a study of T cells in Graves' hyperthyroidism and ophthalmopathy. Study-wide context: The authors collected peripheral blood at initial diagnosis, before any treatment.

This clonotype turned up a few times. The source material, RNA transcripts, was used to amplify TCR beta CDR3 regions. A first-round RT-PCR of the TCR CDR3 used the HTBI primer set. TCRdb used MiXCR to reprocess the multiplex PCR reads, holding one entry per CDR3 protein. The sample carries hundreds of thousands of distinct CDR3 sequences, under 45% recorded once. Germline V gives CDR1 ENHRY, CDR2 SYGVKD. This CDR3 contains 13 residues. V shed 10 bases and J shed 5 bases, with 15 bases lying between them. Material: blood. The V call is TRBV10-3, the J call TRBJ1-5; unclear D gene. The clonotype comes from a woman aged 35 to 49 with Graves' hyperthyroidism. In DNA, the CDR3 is TGTGCCAGCACCGACGGGTTCTATCAGCCCCAGCATTTT. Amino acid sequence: CASTDGFYQPQHF.